This entry lists 23 T cell receptor beta chains sequenced from one sample in a study of T-cell memory formation after mild COVID-19. TCRdb called the 5' RACE reads again in MiXCR, with one record for every CDR3 protein. Of about 340,000 distinct CDR3 sequences in the sample, 10% to 15% were seen once. Material: PBMCs or a T cell subset sorted from them (not recorded which). These receptors were collected from a young man who had mild COVID-19 (a few samples of this study predate the infection). Cell type and time point are not known.

This clonotype was observed a handful of times. The chain joins TRBV20-1 to TRBJ1-2, with D tentatively TRBD1 (5 bases). V lost 2 bases and J lost 4, with 5 bases in between. The CDR3 loop spans 11 amino acids. Germline values: CDR1 DFQATT, CDR2 SNEGSKA (reference sequence). In DNA form, the CDR3 reads TGCAGTGCTAGACAGGGCTATGGCTACACCTTC. It translates to CSARQGYGYTF.

The CDR3 bases are TGCGCCAGCAACCCCGGGACAGGGGATGAAAAACTGTTTTTT. Amino acids: CASNPGTGDEKLFF. J is TRBJ1-4 and V is TRBV4-1, with TRBD1 matching 10 bases. The germline V gene encodes CDR1 MGHRA and CDR2 YSYEKL. Losses at the gene ends were 7 bases for V and 6 bases for J; bases not matched to a gene: 5. This CDR3 contains 14 residues.

This clonotype occurred a few times. The chain recombines TRBV6-1 with TRBJ2-3; 7 bases map to TRBD2. The length of the CDR3 is 13 residues. The junction had 2 bases not matched to a gene; V was cut back by 8 bases and J by 0 bases. CDR1 and CDR2 (germline): MNHNS, SASEGT. The CDR3 DNA sequence: TGTGCCAGCGGACTAGTTAGCACAGATACGCAGTATTTT. This sequence encodes CASGLVSTDTQYF.

V gene TRBV5-5 combines with J gene TRBJ2-3; D is uncertain. The length of the CDR3 is 11 residues. V shed 4 bases and J shed 11 bases, with 11 bases lying between them. Germline V gene data show CDR1 as SGHKS and CDR2 as YYEKEE (reference sequence). Here the CDR3 DNA reads TGTGCCAGCAGCCACGGTCTCGAGCAGTATTTT. This translates into CASSHGLEQYF.

This clonotype was detected ten times or more. The chain is built from TRBV23-1 and TRBJ2-1, with 12 positions matching TRBD1. TRBV23-1 is an ORF; its function is uncertain. V lost 4 bases and J lost 9; bases outside the gene matches: 4. The CDR3 has 14 amino acids. CDR3 nucleotide sequence: TGCGCCAGCAGTCGGGGGGACAGGGGGCGTGAGCAGTTCTTC. The encoded protein is CASSRGDRGREQFF.

This rearrangement joins TRBV7-9 to TRBJ2-5, with TRBD2 as a possible D gene (6 bases). Trimming stripped 4 bases from V and 5 bases from J, with 20 bases between. Germline lookup yields CDR1 SEHNR and CDR2 FQNEAQ (reference sequence). This CDR3 is built from 16 residues. CDR3 in amino acids: CASSSPDYPKRETQYF. The CDR3 DNA reads as TGTGCCAGCAGCTCGCCGGACTACCCAAAGCGGGAGACCCAGTACTTC.

A few counts support this clonotype. CDR3: CASSVGIQPNTEAFF. CDR3 nucleotides: TGTGCCAGCAGCGTAGGAATACAGCCGAACACTGAAGCTTTCTTT. J is TRBJ1-1 and V is TRBV9; no definite D call. CDR3 length equals 15 residues. V shed 0 bases and J shed 1 base, with 10 bases lying between them. CDR1 and CDR2 (germline): SGDLS, YYNGEE. The entire variable domain, with the rest obtained from reference TRBV9 and TRBJ1-1, is as follows: DSGVTQTPKHLITATGQRVTLRCSPRSGDLSVYWYQQSLDQGLQFLIQYYNGEERAKGNILERFSAQQFPDLHSELNLSSLELGDSALYFCASSVGIQPNTEAFFGQGTRLTVV.

The chain recombines TRBV9 with TRBJ1-6; maybe TRBD1 (5 bases). Germline CDR1 and CDR2: SGDLS and YYNGEE. Trimming removed 1 base at V and 11 bases at J, with 19 bases between. The CDR3 extends over 16 amino acids. CDR3 sequence: CASSVSPDSDVTPLHF. In DNA form, the CDR3 reads TGTGCCAGCAGCGTATCACCAGACAGCGACGTAACACCCCTCCACTTT.

In this sample, this clonotype turned up many times. The chain recombines TRBV7-9 with TRBJ1-2, with D unclear. Germline values: CDR1 SEHNR, CDR2 FQNEAQ (reference sequence). Trimming cost V 4 bases and J 7 bases, with 10 bases left between them. The CDR3 has 12 amino acids. The CDR3 spells CASSSENGGYTF. CDR3 sequence (DNA): TGTGCCAGCAGCTCCGAGAATGGTGGCTACACCTTC.

This clonotype occurred a few times. The V and J genes are TRBV7-9 and TRBJ2-3, with TRBD2 matching over 8 bases. V shed 5 bases and J 1 base; nucleotides not matched to a gene: 8. The length of the CDR3 is 16 residues. Germline lookup yields CDR1 SEHNR and CDR2 FQNEAQ (reference sequence). CDR3 DNA sequence: TGTGCCAGCAGCCGCCCCTCCGGGGGGGGCACAGATACGCAGTATTTT. Protein product: CASSRPSGGGTDTQYF.

J is TRBJ2-1 and V is TRBV12-3 or TRBV12-4; tentatively, D is TRBD2 (6 bases). Trimming stripped 5 bases from V and 9 bases from J, with 14 bases between. The CDR3 contains 13 residues. The CDR3 spells CASSRGEYPEQFF. The CDR3 DNA is TGTGCCAGCAGTCGCGGGGAATATCCTGAGCAGTTCTTC.

This sequence joins TRBV7-8 and TRBJ1-2; 7 bases match TRBD1. The CDR3 is 14 residues long. Germline values: CDR1 SGHVS, CDR2 FQNEAQ. J gave up 8 bases and V 3 bases, and 9 bases lay outside the gene matches. The CDR3 bases are TGTGCCAGCAGCTTGGGAGGGGGCGGGAGAGGCTACACCTTC. Its translation: CASSLGGGGRGYTF.

About this clonotype itself: Germline and junction disagree at one end, which may indicate a read error. The chain joins TRBV4-1 to TRBJ2-3; D unresolved. Germline V CDR1 and CDR2: MGHRA, YSYEKL. This CDR3 region has 16 residues. The CDR3 coding sequence is TGCGCCAGCACCCAAAGAAGGCCTAGTAGCACAGATACGCAGTATTTT. This gives the protein CASTQRRPSSTDTQYF.

This clonotype appeared many times. The chain links TRBV7-2 to TRBJ1-1; D perhaps matches TRBD1 (6 bases). The V and J ends lost 4 bases and 4 bases respectively, with 19 bases between them. CDR1 and CDR2 from the germline V gene are SGHTA and FQGNSA. The CDR3 has 16 residues. CDR3 DNA: TGTGCCAGCAGCTCAACGGGTCGGGGGGCAATCACTGAAGCTTTCTTT. It specifies CASSSTGRGAITEAFF.

This clonotype was seen more than once but under ten times. J is TRBJ2-5 and V is TRBV15; D is undetermined. The germline CDR1 and CDR2 sequences are LNHNV and YYDKDF (reference sequence). V was pared by 0 bases and J by 5 bases, with 13 bases between. The CDR3 runs 15 residues. In nucleotides, the CDR3 is TGTGCCACCAGCAGAGATCGCTCGATTTATGAGACCCAGTACTTC. Its translation: CATSRDRSIYETQYF.

Concerning this clonotype: One end of the junction does not line up with germline, which may come from a read error. The chain is built from TRBV5-1 and TRBJ2-7, with 7 bases matching TRBD1. CDR3 size: 9 residues. Germline values: CDR1 SGHRS, CDR2 YFSETQ. CDR3 sequence (DNA): TGCGCCAGCGGACAGGTATTCGACTTC. Residues: CASGQVFDF.

This clonotype was seen a few times. DNA for the CDR3: TGTGCCAGCACCATGACTAGCGGGGGGGCCGACATTCAGTACTTC. Protein product: CASTMTSGGADIQYF. The chain is built from TRBV7-2 and TRBJ2-4; 14 bases are shared with TRBD2. Germline CDR1 and CDR2: SGHTA and FQGNSA. Trimming at V came to 7 bases and at J to 8 bases, leaving 7 bases not matched to a gene. The CDR3 is made up of 15 amino acids.

The chain uses TRBV4-3 and TRBJ1-6; no firm D call. CDR3 length: 16 amino acids. Trimming cost V 1 base and J 5 bases, with 12 bases left between them. The V gene's germline CDR1 is LGHNA and CDR2 YSLEER. The CDR3 DNA is TGCGCCAGCAGCCAAGTTGTCGGGCAGGATAATTCACCCCTCCACTTT. It codes for CASSQVVGQDNSPLHF.

In DNA, the CDR3 is TGTGCCAGCAGCGAGGGACAAACGCAAGAGACCCAGTACTTC. Protein product: CASSEGQTQETQYF. This rearrangement joins TRBV28 to TRBJ2-5, with D tentatively TRBD1 (6 bases). The CDR3 consists of 14 residues. Germline V gene data show CDR1 as MDHEN and CDR2 as SYDVKM. Between the trimmed V and J ends, which lost 6 bases and 2 bases, there was a span of 13 bases.

The chain couples TRBV18 to TRBJ2-7; 8 nucleotides align to TRBD1. Per germline, CDR1 KGHSH and CDR2 LQKENI. The ends lost 6 bases at V and 7 bases at J; junction bases unmatched: 8. This CDR3 has 13 amino acids. Written as DNA, the CDR3 is TGTGCCAGCTCTAAAGACAGGGGAAATGAGCAGTACGTC. Translated: CASSKDRGNEQYV.

The V and J genes are TRBV6-2 or TRBV6-3 and TRBJ2-5, with D possibly being TRBD1 (5 bases). V was trimmed by 0 bases and J by 5 bases, leaving 31 bases between them. CDR1 is MNHEY and CDR2 is SVGEGT in the germline V gene. This CDR3 has 21 residues. CDR3 bases: TGTGCCAGCAGTTACTCGATCGGATACGACTTGGGGCTAGGGGTCGGGGAGACCCAGTACTTC. Its protein product is CASSYSIGYDLGLGVGETQYF.

This clonotype showed up many times. This chain uses TRBV20-1 with TRBJ1-2, with D unclear. V was pared by 8 bases and J by 5 bases, with 18 bases between. CDR3 size: 13 residues. Germline CDR1 and CDR2: DFQATT and SNEGSKA (reference sequence). Here the CDR3 reads CSSNAQHFYGYTF. In DNA form, the CDR3 reads TGCAGTTCTAACGCCCAACACTTTTATGGCTACACCTTC.

This clonotype has just a few counts. The chain couples TRBV12-3 or TRBV12-4 to TRBJ1-5; 9 bases are a match to TRBD1. The CDR3 runs 15 residues. After removal of 6 bases from V and 6 bases from J, the junction contained 9 bases not matched to a gene. For the CDR3, the DNA is TGTGCCAGCAGCCCCCTGGGACAGGGAGGTCAGCCCCAGCATTTT. This sequence encodes CASSPLGQGGQPQHF.